These 31 T cell receptor beta chains originate from one sample sequenced in a study of T cell changes during pregnancy in multiple sclerosis. Produced via immunoSEQ multiplex PCR; TCRdb's table is partial and in-frame only. The table has about 92,000 clones, over 80% seen once; the top ten hold around 2.5%. The sample in question was peripheral blood, obtained in the first trimester of pregnancy. The receptors come from a female donor with multiple sclerosis, enrolled in a pregnancy study.

This chain links TRBV5-1 with TRBJ2-1; TRBD1 matches 7 bases. V lost 7 bases and J lost 9; bases outside the gene matches: 10. The CDR3 is made up of 13 amino acids. Germline lookup yields CDR1 SGHRS and CDR2 YFSETQ. This CDR3 is CASGASTGFEQFF. The CDR3 DNA follows: TGCGCCAGCGGCGCATCGACAGGGTTTGAGCAGTTCTTC. The variable domain in full, completed from reference TRBV5-1 and TRBJ2-1, reads KAGVTQTPRYLIKTRGQQVTLSCSPISGHRSVSWYQQTPGQGLQFLFEYFSETQRNKGNFPGRFSGRQFSNSRSEMNVSTLELGDSALYLCASGASTGFEQFFGPGTRLTVL.

The chain uses TRBV30 and TRBJ1-1; no definite D call. Looked up from germline, CDR1 is GTSNPN and CDR2 is SVGIG (reference sequence). Trimming took 3 bases from V and 1 from J, leaving 9 bases between them. The CDR3 is 13 residues long. CDR3 nucleotide sequence: TGTGCCTGGAGACCGAGCGGGAACACTGAAGCTTTCTTT. Translated, it gives CAWRPSGNTEAFF.

Regarding this clone: This specimen includes other DNA sequences encoding the same CDR3. The chain couples TRBV6-1 to TRBJ1-5; weak D call: TRBD1 (6 bases). The germline V gene encodes CDR1 MNHNS and CDR2 SASEGT. This CDR3 has 14 residues. The V and J ends lost 2 bases and 6 bases respectively, with 11 bases between them. The CDR3, as DNA: TGTGCCAGCAGTGAAACAGGGCTGGTTCAGCCCCAGCATTTT. It is translated as CASSETGLVQPQHF.

The J gene is TRBJ2-7, the V gene TRBV20-1; D is undetermined. V gave up 3 bases and J gave up 5 bases, with 8 bases separating them. The CDR3 loop spans 11 amino acids. Germline V CDR1 and CDR2: DFQATT, SNEGSKA (reference sequence). CDR3 sequence: CSASVGHEQYF. In nucleotides, the CDR3 is TGCAGTGCTAGCGTTGGGCACGAGCAGTACTTC.

This sequence joins TRBV7-8 and TRBJ1-2, with D possibly TRBD1 on 5 matching bases. V was pared by 2 bases and J by 1 base, with 14 bases between. Per the germline V gene, CDR1 is SGHVS and CDR2 is FQNEAQ. The CDR3 totals 16 residues. The CDR3 sequence: CASSLLRQFNNYGYTF. The DNA for the CDR3 is TGTGCCAGCAGCTTACTACGACAGTTCAATAACTATGGCTACACCTTC.

This clone was detected only once. J is TRBJ2-3 and V is TRBV21-1; the D segment call TRBD2 is taken from the table without a DNA check. TRBV21-1 is flagged as a pseudogene. CDR3 length equals 16 residues. The DNA of the CDR3 is TGTGCCAGCAGCAATTGCGCGGGGGGATGCACAGATACGCAGTATTTT. Translating gives CASSNCAGGCTDTQYF.

The chain recombines TRBV30 with TRBJ2-1, with 10 bases identical to TRBD2. The CDR3 consists of 14 residues. After removal of 2 bases from V and 12 bases from J, the junction contained 10 bases not matched to a gene. Germline V gene data show CDR1 as GTSNPN and CDR2 as SVGIG (reference sequence). CDR3 in amino acids: CAWSPSSGRTGQFF. The CDR3 bases are TGTGCCTGGAGTCCGTCTAGCGGGAGAACCGGGCAGTTCTTC.

This chain joins TRBV7-9 and TRBJ2-3, with TRBD2 as a possible D gene (6 bases). The CDR3 has 16 amino acids. V dropped 4 bases and J dropped 1 base, with 15 bases sitting between them. Germline lookup yields CDR1 SEHNR and CDR2 FQNEAQ (reference sequence). CDR3 sequence reads: CASSSLGLAGTDTQYF. The DNA of the CDR3 is TGTGCCAGCAGCTCCTTAGGATTAGCGGGCACAGATACGCAGTATTTT. The full variable domain, rest sourced from reference TRBV7-9 and TRBJ2-3, is DTGVSQNPRHKITKRGQNVTFRCDPISEHNRLYWYRQTLGQGPEFLTYFQNEAQLEKSRLLSDRFSAERPKGSFSTLEIQRTEQGDSAMYLCASSSLGLAGTDTQYFGPGTRLTVL.

The DNA for the CDR3 is TGTGCCAGCAGCTTATCAGGGGGCGAAGCTTTCTTT. Amino acids: CASSLSGGEAFF. V and J are TRBV5-4 and TRBJ1-1; 8 bases align to TRBD1. The CDR3 runs to 12 residues. Germline V gene sequence: CDR1 SGHNT, CDR2 YYREEE (reference sequence). Germline trimming cut 2 bases from V and 8 bases from J; bases unmatched to any gene: 2.

This chain connects TRBV30 to TRBJ1-1; 10 nucleotides align to TRBD1. This CDR3 has 13 amino acids. Germline V gives CDR1 GTSNPN, CDR2 SVGIG (reference sequence). Trimming cost V 5 bases and J 5 bases; bases outside gene matches: 5. The CDR3 reads CAWRQGAETEAFF. The CDR3 DNA follows: TGTGCCTGGCGACAGGGGGCCGAAACTGAAGCTTTCTTT.

This chain joins TRBV19 and TRBJ1-2; tentative D call: TRBD1 (5 bases). The CDR3 totals 14 residues. Trimming removed 10 bases at V and 4 bases at J, with 19 bases between. The V gene's germline CDR1 is LNHDA and CDR2 SQIVND (reference sequence). Written as DNA, the CDR3 is TGTGCCACCAGGACATCGGATCTCTTCTATGGCTACACCTTC. Residues: CATRTSDLFYGYTF.

The gene calls are TRBV19 and TRBJ2-2; TRBD2 aligns across 7 bases. The germline gives CDR1 LNHDA, CDR2 SQIVND (reference sequence). J was trimmed by 7 bases and V by 6 bases; bases with no gene match: 11. The CDR3 is 15 residues long. CDR3 sequence reads: CASRIKTSIGGELFF. The CDR3 coding sequence is TGTGCCAGTAGGATAAAGACTAGCATCGGCGGGGAGCTGTTTTTT.

This chain joins TRBV7-8 and TRBJ2-2; 10 positions match TRBD1. Per the germline V gene, CDR1 is SGHVS and CDR2 is FQNEAQ. Losses at the gene ends were 2 bases for V and 9 bases for J; bases not matched to a gene: 6. There are 15 residues in the CDR3. In nucleotides, the CDR3 is TGTGCCAGCAGCTTAACGCGACAGGGGGCTCGGGAGCTGTTTTTT. Residues: CASSLTRQGARELFF.

The V gene is TRBV18, the J gene TRBJ2-1, with TRBD2 matching 8 bases. J gave up 8 bases and V 3 bases, and 6 bases lay outside the gene matches. Germline-derived CDR1 and CDR2 are KGHSH and LQKENI. This CDR3 region has 14 residues. CDR3 amino acids: CASSPGGGIDEQFF. In nucleotides, the CDR3 is TGTGCCAGCTCACCCGGGGGGGGTATTGATGAGCAGTTCTTC.

In nucleotides, the CDR3 is TGTGCCAGCAGCGTAGTAAGCGGGGGGTACAATGAGCAGTTCTTC. It yields the protein CASSVVSGGYNEQFF. This chain uses TRBV9 with TRBJ2-1; TRBD2 aligns across 9 bases. The CDR3 covers 15 residues. V shed 0 bases, J shed 4 bases, and the junction held 2 bases outside the gene matches. Germline CDR1 and CDR2: SGDLS and YYNGEE.

This clone showed up just once. In nucleotides, the CDR3 is TGTGCCAGCAGCGTAAGCGCAGCCGCCCTTGGCTACACCTTC. Protein sequence: CASSVSAAALGYTF. The chain employs TRBV9 and TRBJ1-2; D unclear. Germline CDR1 is SGDLS and CDR2 is YYNGEE. The CDR3 consists of 14 residues. V gave up 1 base and J gave up 7 bases, with 14 bases separating them.

The chain joins TRBV27 to TRBJ2-3, with a tentative D call TRBD1 (5 bases). Germline V CDR1 and CDR2: MNHEY, SMNVEV (reference sequence). Between the trimmed V and J ends, which lost 8 bases and 0 bases, there was a span of 18 bases. The CDR3 is 16 amino acids. The CDR3 region is CASSRDRLFSTDTQYF. In nucleotides, the CDR3 is TGTGCCAGCTCCCGAGACAGACTTTTTAGCACAGATACGCAGTATTTT.

The chain combines TRBV7-2 with TRBJ1-1, with D possibly being TRBD1 (6 bases). The germline V and J ends were trimmed by 5 bases and 5 bases, with 15 bases remaining between them. The CDR3 has 14 residues. Germline CDR1 reads SGHTA; CDR2 reads FQGNSA. The CDR3: CASSPGLGGTEAFF. The CDR3 nucleotides read TGTGCCAGCAGCCCCGGACTAGGGGGGACTGAAGCTTTCTTT.

Here the CDR3 reads CASSLEGTTGVPYTF. The CDR3 DNA follows: TGCGCCAGCAGCTTGGAAGGAACGACAGGGGTCCCCTACACCTTC. The J gene is TRBJ1-2, the V gene TRBV5-1; the match to TRBD1 covers 8 bases. The CDR3 is 15 residues long. Germline V CDR1 and CDR2: SGHRS, YFSETQ. Trimming at V came to 0 bases and at J to 10 bases, leaving 11 bases not matched to a gene.

The chain joins TRBV13 to TRBJ2-3; 14 bases fit TRBD2. Germline CDR1 PRHDT, CDR2 FYEKMQ (reference sequence). CDR3 size: 19 residues. Trimming cost V 0 bases and J 3 bases; bases outside gene matches: 8. In DNA form, the CDR3 reads TGTGCCAGCAGCTTAGGGGGACTAGCGGGAGTAGCGTCGACAGATACGCAGTATTTT. Its protein product is CASSLGGLAGVASTDTQYF.

The V and J genes are TRBV6-6 and TRBJ2-1, with TRBD2 matching 15 bases. With V trimmed by 6 bases and J by 8 bases, 5 bases remained unmatched. The V gene's germline CDR1 is MNHNY and CDR2 SVGAGI (reference sequence). CDR3 length: 15 residues. As DNA, the CDR3 is TGTGCCAGCAGATTATGGACTAGCGGGAGGGATGAGCAGTTCTTC. This encodes CASRLWTSGRDEQFF.

The chain joins TRBV4-3 to TRBJ2-7; the D gene is possibly TRBD2 (5 bases). Trimming shortened V by 0 bases and J by 7 bases, and 10 bases separated the two germline ends. Germline V gene lookup returns CDR1 LGHNA and CDR2 YSLEER. The CDR3 covers 13 residues. DNA of the CDR3: TGCGCCAGCAGCCAAGAGAGGGAATGGGAGCAGTACTTC. Residues: CASSQEREWEQYF.

The rearrangement uses TRBV27 and TRBJ2-1, with TRBD2 matching over 8 bases. Germline V gene lookup returns CDR1 MNHEY and CDR2 SMNVEV (reference sequence). This CDR3 has 15 residues. The ends lost 3 bases at V and 3 bases at J; junction bases unmatched: 4. The CDR3 protein is CASSLGGGHYNEQFF. The CDR3 DNA sequence: TGTGCCAGCAGTTTGGGCGGGGGGCACTACAATGAGCAGTTCTTC.

This rearrangement joins TRBV7-2 to TRBJ2-1; D is perhaps TRBD2 (5 bases). This CDR3 comprises 17 residues. V lost 5 bases, J lost 2 bases, and 19 bases lay in between. In germline, CDR1 is SGHTA, CDR2 FQGNSA. The CDR3: CASSLKPAGGTYNEQFF. As DNA, the CDR3 is TGTGCCAGCAGCCTAAAGCCGGCGGGCGGAACCTACAATGAGCAGTTCTTC. Based on the CDR3 plus reference TRBV7-2 and TRBJ2-1, the full variable domain is GAGVSQSPSNKVTEKGKDVELRCDPISGHTALYWYRQSLGQGLEFLIYFQGNSAPDKSGLPSDRFSAERTGGSVSTLTIQRTQQEDSAVYLCASSLKPAGGTYNEQFFGPGTRLTVL.

The chain combines TRBV27 with TRBJ2-1; 8 nucleotides align to TRBD2. Germline CDR1 reads MNHEY; CDR2 reads SMNVEV (reference sequence). With 3 bases clipped from V and 0 bases from J, the junction kept 13 bases outside the gene matches. CDR3 length equals 19 residues. The CDR3 reads CASSLRGALLLSSYNEQFF. The DNA of the CDR3 is TGTGCCAGCAGTTTGCGGGGGGCGCTTTTACTTAGCTCCTACAATGAGCAGTTCTTC.

This chain connects TRBV28 to TRBJ1-2; no definite D call. Germline assignment: CDR1 MDHEN and CDR2 SYDVKM. CDR3 length: 12 amino acids. V lost 3 bases and J 3 bases, leaving 5 bases between the germline ends. The CDR3 region is CASSFSDYGYTF. For the CDR3, the DNA is TGTGCCAGCAGTTTTTCAGACTATGGCTACACCTTC.

The rearrangement uses TRBV6-5 and TRBJ2-3, with D perhaps TRBD1 (6 bases). V gave up 2 bases and J gave up 1 base, with 10 bases separating them. The germline gives CDR1 MNHEY, CDR2 SVGAGI. The CDR3 consists of 15 residues. CDR3 loop: CASSYENRGTDTQYF. The CDR3 region has the DNA TGTGCCAGCAGTTACGAGAACAGGGGCACAGATACGCAGTATTTT.

The CDR3 sequence: CAWGTSGRSEQYF. The CDR3 DNA reads as TGTGCCTGGGGGACTAGCGGGAGAAGCGAGCAGTACTTC. The V call is TRBV30, the J call TRBJ2-7; TRBD2 aligns across 14 bases. Losses at the gene ends were 5 bases for V and 6 bases for J; bases not matched to a gene: 3. The CDR3 is 13 residues long. Per the germline V gene, CDR1 is GTSNPN and CDR2 is SVGIG (reference sequence).

This chain uses TRBV6-4 with TRBJ2-1, with 8 bases fitting TRBD2. The CDR3 contains 14 residues. J was trimmed by 8 bases and V by 0 bases; bases with no gene match: 3. The V gene's germline CDR1 is MRHNA and CDR2 SNTAGT. The CDR3 sequence is CASSDSSGSDEQFF. CDR3 DNA sequence: TGTGCCAGCAGTGACTCAAGCGGGAGCGATGAGCAGTTCTTC.

The rearrangement joins TRBV4-1 to TRBJ1-2; 8 bases are shared with TRBD1. CDR1 is MGHRA and CDR2 is YSYEKL in the germline V gene. Germline trimming cut 3 bases from V and 5 bases from J; bases unmatched to any gene: 2. The CDR3 totals 13 residues. The CDR3 is CASSHRTGYGYTF. CDR3 sequence (DNA): TGCGCCAGCAGCCATAGGACAGGGTATGGCTACACCTTC.

The chain carries TRBV7-6 and TRBJ1-2; 7 bases match TRBD1. The CDR3 contains 14 residues. V shed 5 bases and J 2 bases; nucleotides not matched to a gene: 5. Germline CDR1 reads SGHVS; CDR2 reads FNYEAQ. CDR3 sequence reads: CASSRLQGNYGYTF. CDR3 in DNA: TGTGCCAGCAGCCGTCTACAGGGGAACTATGGCTACACCTTC.